The source of this TCR beta chain is a study of CD8 T cells in ankylosing spondylitis (dated by TCRdb to the late 2010s). For context, the study as a whole: The study set out to find disease-linked TCR variants by profiling T cell receptor beta repertoires in ankylosing spondylitis patients and healthy donors. The full study cohort comprised 25 ankylosing spondylitis patients and over 95 healthy donors. Samples of peripheral blood were taken, and for ankylosing spondylitis patients, synovial fluid was collected as well. Broader findings and caveats from the paper: A TCR beta motif of seven or eight highly homologous amino acid variants appeared characteristic of blood from ankylosing spondylitis patients. A CD8+ phenotype was shown by the disease-linked clones, which were found at relatively low frequencies in peripheral blood. Some motif variants had previously been reported in the synovial fluid and blood of reactive arthritis patients, which suggests shared mechanisms of disease initiation. The disease-linked clones were reported as significantly enriched in matched synovial fluid samples from ankylosing spondylitis patients.

By its share of the sample, this clonotype is large (0.1 to 1%). The antigen it binds to is not known. No much larger clone is present one base from it, and per-base qualities are unavailable. Synovial fluid samples were paired with blood samples taken from the same ankylosing spondylitis patients. The CDR3, from cysteine to phenylalanine, totals 14 residues. The sequence is cut down to CDR3 DNA, 42 bases in frame from base 1. V loses 3 bases of germline sequence and J loses 5 bases, and the interval between the two ends is 13 bases. For CDR1 and CDR2, the germline V gene lists SGHRS and YFSETQ. Sequencing took place on an Illumina HiSeq 2500. Quantitative 5'-RACE with molecular barcodes was used to prepare TCR beta libraries. Under the source paper's analysis protocol: Disease-linked TCR variants were identified with a new computational method built on a probabilistic model of VDJ rearrangement. TCRdb passed the public sequencing reads through fastp at Q25 and MiXCR, retaining productive beta sequences. When rows share a CDR3 protein, they turn into one entry using the most common DNA and genes. The V and J calls were determined by TCRdb, not by the authors. The sample data list 120,000 to 150,000 distinct CDR3 sequences, and roughly 8.8% of these were observed just once. Clones ranked in the top ten supply more than 7% of the sample.

Input material: synovial fluid, either unsorted or a sorted T cell fraction (not recorded which). This receptor was identified in a male donor with ankylosing spondylitis. The chain is encoded by TRBV5-1 joined to TRBJ2-3; the D segment may tentatively be TRBD1 or TRBD2, each giving 5 matched bases. The CDR3 region has the sequence CASSSGTLEDTQYF. The sequenced DNA: TGCGCCAGCAGCTCCGGGACGCTCGAAGATACGCAGTATTTT.